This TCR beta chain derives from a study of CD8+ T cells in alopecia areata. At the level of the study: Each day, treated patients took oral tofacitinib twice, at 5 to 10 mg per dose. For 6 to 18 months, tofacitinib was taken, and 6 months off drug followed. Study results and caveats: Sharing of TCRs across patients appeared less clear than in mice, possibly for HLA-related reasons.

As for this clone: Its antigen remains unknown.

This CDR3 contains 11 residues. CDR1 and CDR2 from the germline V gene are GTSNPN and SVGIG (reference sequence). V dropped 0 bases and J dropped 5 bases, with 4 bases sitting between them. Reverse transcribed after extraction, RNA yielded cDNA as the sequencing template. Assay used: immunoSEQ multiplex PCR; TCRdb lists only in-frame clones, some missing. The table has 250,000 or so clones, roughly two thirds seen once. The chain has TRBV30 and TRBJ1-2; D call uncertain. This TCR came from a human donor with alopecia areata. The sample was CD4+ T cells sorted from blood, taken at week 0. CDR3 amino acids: CAWSVQYGYTF. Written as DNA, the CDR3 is TGTGCCTGGAGTGTACAATATGGCTACACCTTC.